The present T cell receptor beta chain was sequenced within a study of CD8 T cells in ankylosing spondylitis. With regard to this clonotype: Antigen specificity is unknown.

Germline V gene lookup returns CDR1 DFQATT and CDR2 SNEGSKA (reference sequence). The CDR3 covers 16 residues. V lost 6 bases and J 2 bases, leaving 20 bases between the germline ends. Study-level points and caveats: Both synovial fluid and blood in reactive arthritis had previously been reported to carry some motif variants.

TCRdb reanalysed the 5' RACE reads using MiXCR and keeps one entry per CDR3 protein. Of 150,000 to 200,000 distinct CDR3 sequences listed, roughly 31% are singletons. The sample was synovial fluid, either unsorted or a sorted T cell fraction (not recorded which). The receptor's source is a male donor with ankylosing spondylitis. The chain employs TRBV20-1 and TRBJ2-1; D might be TRBD1 (5 bases). The CDR3 spells CSAPRSGPQAYNEQFF. CDR3 nucleotide sequence: TGCAGTGCGCCACGGTCAGGGCCTCAGGCCTACAATGAGCAGTTCTTC.